Listed here are 18 T cell receptor beta chains from one sample, sequenced in a study of cytomegalovirus exposure and HLA in healthy donors. Assay used: immunoSEQ multiplex PCR; TCRdb lists only in-frame clones, some missing. The profile covers about 240,000 clones, with about 86% appearing a single time and 1.2% taken by the ten largest. The sample was PBMCs. These receptors all stem from a woman younger than 45 in good health and CMV-seropositive.

A note on this clone: One end of the junction does not line up with germline, which may come from a read error. This chain links TRBV2 with TRBJ1-2; D might be TRBD1 (5 bases). This CDR3 spans 14 amino acids. Germline loops: CDR1 SNHLY, CDR2 FYNNEI. CDR3 nucleotides: TGTGCCAGCAGTACTATGGACCGCGGGGGGAAAATACTCTTC. Protein sequence: CASSTMDRGGKILF.

The gene calls are TRBV10-3 and TRBJ2-2, with D perhaps matching TRBD1 (5 bases). The CDR3 loop spans 13 amino acids. Germline V gene sequence: CDR1 ENHRY, CDR2 SYGVKD. Trimming left V 5 bases short and J 7 bases short, with 11 bases between. In DNA form, the CDR3 reads TGTGCCATCAGTTTAGGGGTTGGCGGGGAGCTGTTTTTT. Protein: CAISLGVGGELFF.

On this clone itself: A read error may account for a junction end that differs from germline. The chain carries TRBV2 and TRBJ2-7, with D perhaps TRBD2 (7 bases). Germline V gives CDR1 SNHLY, CDR2 FYNNEI. CDR3 size: 15 residues. The CDR3 coding sequence is TGTGCCAGCAGGGAAGGGGGGGACTTCGTTGTGGAGCAGTACTTC. Its translation: CASREGGDFVVEQYF.

The count of this clone is one. The V call is TRBV5-8, the J call TRBJ1-5; D is possibly TRBD1 (5 bases). CDR3 length: 14 amino acids. CDR1 SGHTS and CDR2 YDEGEE come from the germline V gene. Trimming pared 0 bases from V and 7 bases from J, leaving 11 bases between. In DNA form, the CDR3 reads TGTGCCAGCAGCTTGGCGGGGGTGCGCCAGCCCCAGCATTTT. It codes for CASSLAGVRQPQHF.

V usage is TRBV30 and J usage is TRBJ1-3; perhaps TRBD1 as D (6 bases). Germline V CDR1 and CDR2: GTSNPN, SVGIG (reference sequence). The CDR3 loop spans 14 amino acids. The germline V and J ends were trimmed by 3 bases and 3 bases, with 12 bases remaining between them. CDR3 nucleotides: TGTGCCTGGAGCCAGGGGTTTTTTGGAAACACCATATATTTT. This encodes CAWSQGFFGNTIYF.

The rearrangement links TRBV28 to TRBJ2-3; 9 bases agree with TRBD1. The junction had 7 bases not matched to a gene; V was cut back by 3 bases and J by 3 bases. The germline gives CDR1 MDHEN, CDR2 SYDVKM. The CDR3 length is 16 residues. CDR3 in amino acids: CASSFSGQGGTDTQYF. CDR3 coding DNA: TGTGCCAGCAGTTTCTCGGGACAGGGAGGAACAGATACGCAGTATTTT.

The chain links TRBV7-9 to TRBJ1-5, with D possibly being TRBD1 (6 bases). Germline CDR1 and CDR2: SEHNR and FQNEAQ (reference sequence). CDR3 length: 17 amino acids. The ends were cut back, 1 base at V and 1 base at J, with 14 bases in the middle. CDR3 amino acids: CASSLVVQGRSNQPQHF. The CDR3 DNA reads as TGTGCCAGCAGCTTAGTGGTGCAGGGGAGAAGCAATCAGCCCCAGCATTTT.

J is TRBJ1-5 and V is TRBV27, with D possibly TRBD1 on 6 matching bases. CDR1 and CDR2 (germline): MNHEY, SMNVEV (reference sequence). Trimming pared 2 bases from V and 4 bases from J, leaving 9 bases between. This CDR3 has 14 residues. For the CDR3, the DNA is TGTGCCAGCAGTTTAAGGGGGAAGAATCAGCCCCAGCATTTT. This encodes CASSLRGKNQPQHF.

The chain couples TRBV7-9 to TRBJ2-1, with D unresolved. The CDR3 covers 12 residues. V lost 5 bases and J 9 bases, leaving 11 bases between the germline ends. Germline V gene data show CDR1 as SEHNR and CDR2 as FQNEAQ (reference sequence). CDR3 in DNA: TGTGCCAGCAGCCTGAGGATGGGTGAGCAGTTCTTC. Protein product: CASSLRMGEQFF.

Written as DNA, the CDR3 is TGTGCCTGGTTACCAGGGGGGAGGAACACTGAAGCTTTCTTT. Translated, it gives CAWLPGGRNTEAFF. V usage is TRBV30 and J usage is TRBJ1-1; 7 nucleotides line up with TRBD1. This CDR3 spans 14 amino acids. Germline V lookup: CDR1 GTSNPN, CDR2 SVGIG (reference sequence). The junction had 7 bases not matched to a gene; V was cut back by 5 bases and J by 1 base.

Points on this clone: The same CDR3 can be traced to other DNA sequences in this sample. The V call is TRBV18, the J call TRBJ1-4; D remains ambiguous. V was clipped by 3 bases and J by 0 bases, with 5 bases between them. The CDR3 consists of 14 residues. Germline CDR1 reads KGHSH; CDR2 reads LQKENI. The CDR3 reads CASSPSATNEKLFF. CDR3 bases: TGTGCCAGCTCACCGTCAGCAACTAATGAAAAACTGTTTTTT.

The genes are TRBV29-1 and TRBJ1-2; 7 bases map to TRBD1. There are 17 residues in the CDR3. CDR1 and CDR2 (germline): SQVTM, ANQGSEA. Losses at the gene ends were 6 bases for V and 0 bases for J; bases not matched to a gene: 16. The CDR3 nucleotides read TGCAGCGTCCCAAATCGGGACAGCGCTGAAGCTAACTATGGCTACACCTTC. It translates to CSVPNRDSAEANYGYTF.

V and J are TRBV7-8 and TRBJ2-1; TRBD1 aligns across 7 bases. Per germline, CDR1 SGHVS and CDR2 FQNEAQ. The CDR3 runs 13 residues. J was trimmed by 9 bases and V by 5 bases; bases with no gene match: 7. CDR3 residues: CASSLRDRREQFF. CDR3 nucleotide sequence: TGTGCCAGCAGCCTCCGGGACAGACGTGAGCAGTTCTTC.

The chain is built from TRBV5-1 and TRBJ2-2; 7 bases map to TRBD2. CDR1 SGHRS and CDR2 YFSETQ come from the germline V gene. The CDR3 totals 15 residues. J was trimmed by 5 bases and V by 0 bases; bases with no gene match: 4. Here the CDR3 reads CASSLEVAGTGELFF. CDR3 coding DNA: TGCGCCAGCAGCTTGGAGGTAGCGGGTACCGGGGAGCTGTTTTTT.

The chain joins TRBV2 to TRBJ2-5; the match to TRBD1 covers 10 bases. In germline, CDR1 is SNHLY, CDR2 FYNNEI. After removal of 4 bases from V and 5 bases from J, the junction contained 4 bases not matched to a gene. The CDR3 is 14 amino acids. The CDR3 sequence is CASSGGTGVETQYF. In DNA form, the CDR3 reads TGTGCCAGCAGTGGCGGGACAGGGGTCGAGACCCAGTACTTC.

This chain uses TRBV7-6 with TRBJ2-7, with D maybe TRBD2 (6 bases). Trimming took 2 bases from V and 3 from J, leaving 17 bases between them. The V gene's germline CDR1 is SGHVS and CDR2 FNYEAQ. This CDR3 has 16 residues. The CDR3: CASSLLGSGSLYEQYF. DNA for the CDR3: TGTGCCAGCAGCTTATTAGGATCCGGGAGTCTCTACGAGCAGTACTTC.

The V and J genes are TRBV30 and TRBJ2-3; no clear D. Germline lookup yields CDR1 GTSNPN and CDR2 SVGIG (reference sequence). The V gene lost 0 bases and the J gene lost 3 bases, with 10 bases spanning the gap. This CDR3 contains 14 residues. CDR3: CAWSVLVSTDTQYF. CDR3 bases: TGTGCCTGGAGTGTATTAGTCTCAACAGATACGCAGTATTTT.

The chain joins TRBV28 to TRBJ2-1; 8 bases align to TRBD2. The germline V gene encodes CDR1 MDHEN and CDR2 SYDVKM. The J segment lost 3 bases and the V segment lost 6 bases, leaving 7 bases of the junction unmatched. The CDR3 covers 15 residues. CDR3: CASRTGTRIYNEQFF. The DNA for the CDR3 is TGTGCCAGCAGAACCGGGACTAGGATCTACAATGAGCAGTTCTTC. Complete variable domain (other parts from reference TRBV28 and TRBJ2-1): DVKVTQSSRYLVKRTGEKVFLECVQDMDHENMFWYRQDPGLGLRLIYFSYDVKMKEKGDIPEGYSVSREKKERFSLILESASTNQTSMYLCASRTGTRIYNEQFFGPGTRLTVL.